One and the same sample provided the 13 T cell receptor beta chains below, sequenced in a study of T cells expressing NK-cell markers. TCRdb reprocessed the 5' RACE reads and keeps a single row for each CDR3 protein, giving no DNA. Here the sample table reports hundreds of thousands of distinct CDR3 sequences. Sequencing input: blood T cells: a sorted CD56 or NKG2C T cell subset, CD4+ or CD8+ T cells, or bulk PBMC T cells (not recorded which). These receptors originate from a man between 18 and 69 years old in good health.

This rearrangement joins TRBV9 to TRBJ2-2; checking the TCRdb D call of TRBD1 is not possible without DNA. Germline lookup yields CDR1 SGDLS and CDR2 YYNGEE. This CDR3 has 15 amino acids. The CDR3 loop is CASSVQGSNTGELFF. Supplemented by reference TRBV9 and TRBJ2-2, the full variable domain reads DSGVTQTPKHLITATGQRVTLRCSPRSGDLSVYWYQQSLDQGLQFLIQYYNGEERAKGNILERFSAQQFPDLHSELNLSSLELGDSALYFCASSVQGSNTGELFFGEGSRLTVL.

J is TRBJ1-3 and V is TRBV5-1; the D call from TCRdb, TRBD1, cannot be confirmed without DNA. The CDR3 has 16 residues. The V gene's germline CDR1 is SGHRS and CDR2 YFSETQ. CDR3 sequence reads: CASSLEGTGDGNTIYF.

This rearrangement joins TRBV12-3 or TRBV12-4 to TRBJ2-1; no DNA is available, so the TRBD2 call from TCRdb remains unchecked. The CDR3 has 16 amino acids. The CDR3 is CASSLLPSGSYNEQFF.

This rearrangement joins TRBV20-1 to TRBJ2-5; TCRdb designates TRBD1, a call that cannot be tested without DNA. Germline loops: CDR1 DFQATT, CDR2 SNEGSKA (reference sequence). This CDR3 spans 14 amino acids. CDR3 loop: CSARGARPWGSQYF.

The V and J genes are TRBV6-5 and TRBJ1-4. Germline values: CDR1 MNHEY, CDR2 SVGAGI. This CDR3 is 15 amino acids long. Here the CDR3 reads CASSYSGPSNEKLFF.

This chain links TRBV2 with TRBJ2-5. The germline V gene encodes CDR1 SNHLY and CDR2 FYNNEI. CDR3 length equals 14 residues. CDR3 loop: CASSEAGVRETQYF. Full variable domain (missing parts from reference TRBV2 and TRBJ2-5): EPEVTQTPSHQVTQMGQEVILRCVPISNHLYFYWYRQILGQKVEFLVSFYNNEISEKSEIFDDQFSVERPDGSNFTLKIRSTKLEDSAMYFCASSEAGVRETQYFGPGTRLLVL.

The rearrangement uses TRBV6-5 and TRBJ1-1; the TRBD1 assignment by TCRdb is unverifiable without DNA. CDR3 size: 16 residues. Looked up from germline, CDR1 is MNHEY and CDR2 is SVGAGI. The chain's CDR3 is CASSYAPWGLNTEAFF.

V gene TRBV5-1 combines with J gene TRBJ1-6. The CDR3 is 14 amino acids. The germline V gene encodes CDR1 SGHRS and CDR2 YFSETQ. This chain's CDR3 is CASSLDAFNSPLHF.

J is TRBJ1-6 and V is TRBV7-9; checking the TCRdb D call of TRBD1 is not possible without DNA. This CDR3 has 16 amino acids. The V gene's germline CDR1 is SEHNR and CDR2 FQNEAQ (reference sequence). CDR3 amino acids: CASSYSRAAGGSPLHF.

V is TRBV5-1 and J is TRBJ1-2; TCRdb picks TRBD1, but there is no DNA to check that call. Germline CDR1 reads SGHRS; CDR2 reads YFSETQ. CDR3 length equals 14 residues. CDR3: CASSTLDRGDGYTF.

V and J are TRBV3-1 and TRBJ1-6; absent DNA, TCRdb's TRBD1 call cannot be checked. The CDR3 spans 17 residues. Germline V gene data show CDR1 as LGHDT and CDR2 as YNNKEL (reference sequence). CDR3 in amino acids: CASSPAKHRVGNSPLHF.

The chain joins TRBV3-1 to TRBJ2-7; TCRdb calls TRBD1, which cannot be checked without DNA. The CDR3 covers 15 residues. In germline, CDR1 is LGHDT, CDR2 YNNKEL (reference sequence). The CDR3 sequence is CASSPLGGAGNEQYF.

CDR3: CASTGGLSYNEQFF. V is TRBV5-1 and J is TRBJ2-1; TCRdb calls TRBD1, which cannot be checked without DNA. The CDR3 sequence is 14 residues long. CDR1 is SGHRS, CDR2 YFSETQ, per germline.